The 17 T cell receptor beta chains in this list originate from one sample, sequenced in a study of tumor and adjacent non-tumor tissue in lung cancer (dated by TCRdb to the late 2010s). RNA was isolated from bulk unsorted tissue, and RNA quality was assessed with a NanoDrop ND-1000 and an Agilent 2100. For the normal lung samples, distant non-tumor tissue was collected more than 3 cm away from the tumor edge. The library came from multiplex PCR. Instrument on record: Illumina HiSeq 2500. TCRbeta libraries were constructed through three rounds of nested PCR with primers (Table S4) according to protocols modified from ARM-PCR. TCRdb reprocessed the public reads (quality trimming at Q25 with fastp, clone calling with MiXCR) and kept in-frame beta chains. Each entry is one CDR3 protein sequence, shown with its most common DNA and genes. The sample records 94,000 or so distinct CDR3 sequences, around three quarters of which are singletons. The leading ten clones occupy 21% of the sample.

Material for sequencing was distant non-tumor lung tissue. The receptors were gathered from a woman in her forties or fifties with non-small cell lung cancer.

To note about this clonotype: The junction departs from germline at one end; a sequencing error may be responsible. The rearrangement links TRBV4-2 to TRBJ1-2; D not resolved. This CDR3 region has 15 residues. Germline V CDR1 and CDR2: LGHNA, YNFKEQ. CDR3 in amino acids: CASGQDLSVNYGYTF. CDR3 DNA sequence: TGTGCCAGTGGCCAAGATTTAAGCGTTAACTACGGCTACACCTTC.

This clonotype has only a few counts. The V and J genes are TRBV27 and TRBJ2-5, with D possibly TRBD2 on 6 matching bases. The CDR3 runs 15 residues. Germline values: CDR1 MNHEY, CDR2 SMNVEV (reference sequence). V was shortened by 0 bases and J by 3 bases, with 11 bases between the two germline ends. As DNA, the CDR3 is TGTGCCAGCAGTTTATCAACGGGGGTAAAAGAGACCCAGTACTTC. This codes for CASSLSTGVKETQYF.

This clonotype was seen once. An end of the junction differs from the germline gene, which may be a read error. The gene calls are TRBV12-3 or TRBV12-4 and TRBJ2-5, with a weak D call TRBD1 (6 bases). The CDR3 has 14 residues. The CDR3 DNA sequence: TGTGCCAGCAGTTCTTCAGGGGAAGGGGAGACACAGTACTTC. This codes for CASSSSGEGETQYF.

The V and J genes are TRBV12-3 or TRBV12-4 and TRBJ1-5; D perhaps matches TRBD1 (6 bases). This CDR3 has 14 residues. V dropped 7 bases and J dropped 11 bases, with 21 bases sitting between them. The CDR3 region has the DNA TGTGCCAGCAACTCCCCCGGGGGGCACCAGGCCCAGCATTTT. Its translation is CASNSPGGHQAQHF.

This clonotype has just one count. One end of the junction does not line up with germline, which may come from a read error. This rearrangement joins TRBV6-5 to TRBJ2-7; a weak D match, TRBD1 (6 bases). Germline V CDR1 and CDR2: MNHEY, SVGAGI. This CDR3 has 15 residues. CDR3 amino acids: CASSKPGTPPYEQHF. In DNA, the CDR3 is TGTGCCAGCAGTAAGCCCGGGACACCACCTTACGAGCAGCACTTC.

The J gene is TRBJ1-2, the V gene TRBV10-3; 7 bases match TRBD1. The J segment lost 11 bases and the V segment lost 3 bases, leaving 9 bases of the junction unmatched. The V gene's germline CDR1 is ENHRY and CDR2 SYGVKD. The CDR3 is 13 amino acids. CDR3 amino acids: CAISDDREWSYTF. CDR3 bases: TGTGCCATCAGTGATGACAGGGAATGGAGTTACACCTTC.

Regarding this clonotype: Just one base apart from a much larger clone, this may be a read error. This chain uses TRBV28 with TRBJ1-1, with D tentatively TRBD1 (5 bases). The CDR3 runs 16 residues. V was trimmed by 6 bases and J by 7 bases, leaving 24 bases between them. CDR1 MDHEN and CDR2 SYDVKM come from the germline V gene. CDR3 nucleotides: TGTGCCAGCAGGTGGGCAGGGCCGTGTCGTAATCGTGAAGCTTTCTTT. As protein: CASRWAGPCRNREAFF. Full variable domain (outside the CDR3, taken from reference TRBV28 and TRBJ1-1): DVKVTQSSRYLVKRTGEKVFLECVQDMDHENMFWYRQDPGLGLRLIYFSYDVKMKEKGDIPEGYSVSREKKERFSLILESASTNQTSMYLCASRWAGPCRNREAFFGQGTRLTVV.

A word on this clonotype: The junction departs from the called germline gene at one end, perhaps through a read error. V is TRBV10-3 and J is TRBJ2-1; maybe TRBD1 (5 bases). CDR1 is ENHRY and CDR2 is SYGVKD in the germline V gene. The length of the CDR3 is 15 residues. The CDR3 is CAIREGDGPYNKQFF. Here the CDR3 DNA reads TGTGCCATCAGGGAAGGGGATGGTCCCTACAATAAGCAGTTCTTC.

This clonotype occurred many times. V and J are TRBV5-1 and TRBJ2-2; the D gene is possibly TRBD2 (5 bases). The CDR3 is 14 amino acids. Trimming shortened V by 5 bases and J by 4 bases, and 12 bases separated the two germline ends. Germline V CDR1 and CDR2: SGHRS, YFSETQ. Written as DNA, the CDR3 is TGCGCCAGCAGAGGGAGTAGTGTCACCGGGGAGCTGTTTTTT. Its translation: CASRGSSVTGELFF.

As to this clonotype: Since a much larger clone is just one base distant, this may be a read error. The chain links TRBV6-4 to TRBJ2-3; no clear D. V was clipped by 6 bases and J by 5 bases, with 15 bases between them. The CDR3 consists of 14 residues. Per germline, CDR1 MRHNA and CDR2 SNTAGT. The CDR3 is CASSASHRLDTQYF. CDR3 bases: TGTGCCAGCAGCGCGAGCCATCGTTTAGATACGCAGTATTTT.

The chain links TRBV12-3 or TRBV12-4 to TRBJ1-4; D not resolved. Trimming took 3 bases from V and 7 from J, leaving 27 bases between them. The CDR3 consists of 19 residues. DNA for the CDR3: TGTGCCAGCAGTTTCCCGACGATGTTTGGACCGGTCCTGACTGAAAAACTGTTTTTT. Protein product: CASSFPTMFGPVLTEKLFF.

Ten or more counts support this clonotype. The V gene is TRBV5-1, the J gene TRBJ2-1; TRBD2 matches at 7 bases. The V gene's germline CDR1 is SGHRS and CDR2 YFSETQ. J lost 9 bases, V lost 4 bases, and 4 bases had no gene match. The CDR3 is made up of 12 amino acids. Written as DNA, the CDR3 is TGCGCCAGCAGCGAGCGGGAAGCTGAGCAGTTCTTC. Translated: CASSEREAEQFF.

This clonotype was seen just once. This may arise from a read error, as a much more abundant clone is one base away. This chain connects TRBV28 to TRBJ2-1, with a weak D call TRBD2 (7 bases). The CDR3 is 14 residues long. Germline-derived CDR1 and CDR2 are MDHEN and SYDVKM. The CDR3 DNA reads as TGTGCCACCAGTTTAGGGGGGGCGCTTAATGAGCAGTTCTTC. This codes for CATSLGGALNEQFF.

With regard to this clonotype: Since no conserved phenylalanine or tryptophan closes the CDR3, a read error is the likely cause. V gene TRBV29-1 combines with J gene TRBJ2-2, with D uncertain. The CDR3 is 12 residues long. Germline V gene data show CDR1 as SQVTM and CDR2 as ANQGSEA. CDR3 loop: CGVGDFTGELFL. The CDR3 DNA reads TGCGGCGTTGGAGATTTCACCGGGGAGCTGTTTCTT.

This clonotype was counted only a few times. One base away lies a much larger clone, so this may be a sequencing read error. This sequence joins TRBV6-1 and TRBJ1-2, with D uncertain. V was trimmed by 1 base and J by 10 bases, leaving 19 bases between them. The CDR3 contains 15 residues. Germline assignment: CDR1 MNHNS and CDR2 SASEGT. This CDR3 reads CASSEVSGPVEDYTF. CDR3 sequence (DNA): TGTGCCAGCAGTGAAGTCTCCGGGCCCGTCGAGGACTACACCTTC.

This clonotype appeared a single time. The junction does not match germline at one end; this may be a read error. The chain employs TRBV28 and TRBJ2-1; D might be TRBD2 (6 bases). The germline V gene has CDR1 MDHEN and CDR2 SYDVKM. This CDR3 has 15 amino acids. CDR3 nucleotide sequence: TGTGTCAGCAGTTTAAGGGCGGGAAATTCTAATGAGCACTTCTTC. Amino acids: CVSSLRAGNSNEHFF. Supplemented by reference TRBV28 and TRBJ2-1, the full variable domain reads DVKVTQSSRYLVKRTGEKVFLECVQDMDHENMFWYRQDPGLGLRLIYFSYDVKMKEKGDIPEGYSVSREKKERFSLILESASTNQTSMYLCVSSLRAGNSNEHFFGPGTRLTVL.

As regards this clonotype: At one end, the junction sequence differs from germline, possibly due to a read error. This chain uses TRBV11-2 with TRBJ1-5; D is perhaps TRBD1 (6 bases). Germline loops: CDR1 SGHAT, CDR2 FQNNGV. The CDR3 loop spans 13 amino acids. In nucleotides, the CDR3 is TGTACCAGCAGCTTAGAGGACGGGGGGGCCCAGCACTTT. This gives the protein CTSSLEDGGAQHF.